What follows are 2 T cell receptor beta chains derived from one specimen sequenced in a study of T cell repertoires in cytomegalovirus infection. One entry per CDR3 protein, called by TCRdb with MiXCR from the reads. The table lists around 900,000 distinct CDR3 sequences, approximately 32% of them singletons. Their target antigens are unknown. This material consisted of cultured CD8+ T cells from PBMCs, taken from culture after CMV antigen stimulation. All receptors come from a human donor in good health (CMV status not recorded). Some clones in this sample may be carry-over from other donors' samples.

This clonotype came up a few times. The V call is TRBV6-6, the J call TRBJ2-7; 11 bases are shared with TRBD2. V lost 1 base to trimming and J lost 0 bases; unmatched junction nucleotides: 5. Germline V gene lookup returns CDR1 MNHNY and CDR2 SVGAGI (reference sequence). The CDR3 is 17 residues long. The CDR3 reads CASSYFLAGGISYEQYF. The CDR3 DNA reads TGTGCCAGCAGTTACTTTCTAGCGGGGGGCATCTCCTACGAGCAGTACTTC.

This clonotype was found a few times. The rearrangement links TRBV6-2 or TRBV6-3 to TRBJ2-1; 11 bases match TRBD1. The CDR3 is 16 amino acids. Germline V gene data show CDR1 as MNHEY and CDR2 as SVGEGT. V was pared by 5 bases and J by 5 bases, with 8 bases of the junction left unmatched. The CDR3 loop reads CASSPPRGQGDNEQFF. CDR3 sequence (DNA): TGTGCCAGCAGTCCCCCTCGGGGACAGGGGGACAATGAGCAGTTCTTC.